The entry below gives a single T cell receptor (beta chain) sequence along with its context. Its antigen specificity is not known. The sample holds no much larger clone one base away, and base qualities are not on file. The sample's time point label, decoded: late sampling 161 to 241 days after vaccination in three convalescent patients. This specimen's treatment or condition label, per the study, means: 10-day PBMC culture with coronavirus spike peptide pools or control peptides (ViraFEST assay). To expand antigen-specific T cells with peptide pools and then pick out the expanded clonotypes through TCR sequencing, the study relied on the ViraFEST assay. The convalescent patients' positive SARS-CoV-2 PCR tests fell between March and December 2020, which was before the Alpha, Beta and Delta variants emerged in the United States. PBMCs were cultured at roughly 1.9 million per well in IMDM supplemented with roughly 5% human AB serum and 10 IU/ml IL-2, with 9.5 to 10 ug/ml peptide pools added. On days 3 and 7, half of the culture medium was replaced with fresh IL-2-containing medium. After around 10 days of culture, CD4+ T cells were isolated by negative selection with the EasySep CD4+ T cell isolation kit. Ficoll-Paque Plus gradient centrifugation was used to isolate PBMCs from whole blood, and the isolated PBMCs were then either used fresh or cryopreserved at -140C. Each culture condition was generally run in triplicate wells.

V is cut back by 3 bases and J by 3 bases, with 3 bases in the junction unmatched. Based on the germline V gene (reference sequence), the CDR1 and CDR2 sequences are DFQATT and SNEGSKA. Including the terminal cysteine and phenylalanine, the CDR3 comprises 14 residues. The retained sequence is limited to the CDR3, 42 bases, with the frame set at the first base. The sample is drawn from a study of vaccination and CD4 T cells after COVID-19 (dated by TCRdb to 2022 to 2024). About the study as a whole: Every convalescent patient had a positive nasal swab PCR test for SARS-CoV-2, with mild disease in 9 or 10 patients and severe disease in one. Six males and four females were included in the convalescent cohort, with two Hispanic individuals, seven Caucasians, two Asians and one multiracial person represented. Participants received two doses of either the Pfizer-BioNTech BNT162b2 vaccine (n=8) or the Moderna mRNA-1273 vaccine (n=2). Post-COVID blood samples from convalescent patients were collected a median of roughly 100 days after diagnosis, with a range of roughly 30 to 170 days. Post-vaccine blood samples were collected a median of approximately 77 days after the second vaccine dose, ranging from roughly 13 to 250 days. Three convalescent patients gave samples both early after vaccination (day 14) and late after vaccination (days 161 to 241). The cultures were stimulated with overlapping spike peptide pools from SARS-CoV-2 and from the common cold coronaviruses HCoV-NL63, HCoV-OC43 and HCoV-229E. Control cultures received a CEFX viral epitope pool as the positive control, an HIV-1 Nef peptide pool as the negative control, or no peptide. In roughly nine COVID-19 convalescent patients and a handful of infection-naive healthy vaccine recipients, the spike-specific CD4+ TCR repertoire before mRNA vaccination was compared with the repertoire after mRNA vaccination.

The library was produced with PCR. DNA from cultured CD4+ T cells underwent TCR sequencing with the Oncomine TCR Beta short-read assay at the Johns Hopkins FTIC core. Genomic DNA was extracted from the cultured CD4+ T cells with the QIAamp micro DNA kit. Oncomine TCR Beta libraries from cultured CD4+ T cells were pooled using unique dual indexes and sequenced on an Illumina iSeq 100. Per the authors' processing: Non-productive sequences were removed, and CDR3s that did not start with C, did not end with F or W, or were shorter than 7 amino acids were discarded. The MANAFEST web application identified antigen-specific clonotypes by comparing peptide-stimulated wells against reference wells and other culture wells. To be called positive, a clone needed an FDR below 0.05, an odds ratio above 5, and a productive frequency above 0.1% in at least two of three replicate wells. Cross-reactive clonotypes were defined as significantly expanded in both SARS-CoV-2 spike wells and at least one common cold coronavirus spike condition. Similarity between CDR3 sequences was evaluated in R version 3.6.1 using Levenshtein distances (stringdist) and unrooted phylogenetic trees (ape). TCRdb handled the public reads itself, with Q25 trimming in fastp and clone calling in MiXCR, and kept productive beta chains. Under each unique CDR3 protein, matching rows form one entry showing the most common genes and DNA. The V and J calls were determined by TCRdb, not by the authors. In all, the sample holds 20,000 or so distinct CDR3 sequences, and roughly 40% of those were seen once. Around 9% of the sample comes from the top ten.

Summary of the overall study and its limitations: Although the median number of SARS-CoV-2-reactive clonotypes went up from roughly 22 after infection to 38 after vaccination, the increase was not significant. In convalescent patients, a median roughly 86% of post-vaccine SARS-CoV-2-reactive clones were detected only after vaccination, suggesting vaccine-specific priming. In convalescent patients, nearly all vaccine-specific clones (304 of 307) were found to be mono-reactive for SARS-CoV-2 spike rather than cross-reactive with common cold coronaviruses. Relatively few convalescent patients were included in the study, and early timepoints after natural infection were not analyzed.

This TCR came from a human donor who had recovered from COVID-19. This material consisted of CD4+ T cells from blood, cultured in vitro, taken about 7 months after SARS-CoV-2 vaccination. The V and J genes are TRBV20-1 and TRBJ2-1, with 9 junctional bases fitting TRBD2. The CDR3 reads as follows: CSASRLAVYNEQFF. The DNA sequence reads TGCAGTGCTAGTAGACTAGCGGTCTACAATGAGCAGTTCTTC.